The rows below give T cell receptor beta chains drawn from one sample of a study of tumor-infiltrating lymphocytes in primary liver carcinoma. TCRdb passed the multiplex PCR reads through MiXCR, listing each CDR3 protein once. The sample carries approximately 73,000 distinct CDR3 sequences, about 70% recorded once. Sequencing input: liver tumor tissue from sampling region 4. The origin of the receptors is a middle-aged man with primary liver carcinoma and hepatitis B virus infection. CDR3s include the opening cysteine and the closing phenylalanine or tryptophan. A D gene is named only where the DNA matches it firmly.

d_call | v_call | cdr3_aa
NA | TRBV6-5 | CASSYSWGTGELFF
NA | TRBV10-2 | CANSGTPQGNEQFF
NA | TRBV11-2 | CASSFSLGGYEQYF
TRBD2 | TRBV11-2 | CAISGGLVERNTGELFF
NA | TRBV5-4 | CASRRYRDAERQQFF
TRBD1 | TRBV5-1 | CTSSFGDRSPDTQYF
TRBD2 | TRBV4-1 | CACSQLGGTSGSYEQYF
TRBD2 | TRBV18 | CASSPLAGPYNEQFF
TRBD1 | TRBV6-1 | CASSEVTGANTEVFF
TRBD1 | TRBV7-2 | CASSFLFPGQGGFGETQYF
NA | TRBV11-2 | CTSGLSYRGPVKQVRSYNEQFF
TRBD1 | TRBV9 | CASSAHPGQGVGEQFF
NA | TRBV20-1 | CSCKEEGYLREQYF
NA | TRBV6-1 | CASSESGTYNRPQHF
NA | TRBV20-1 | CSARDRADAYNEQFF
TRBD1 | TRBV29-1 | CGVEGGRGQNYGYIF
NA | TRBV6-6 | CASRPLGCGEKLFF
NA | TRBV19 | CATCMQSGRDEKLFF
NA | TRBV14 | CVSSFSSTDTQYF